This T cell receptor beta chain was captured in a study of blood T cell repertoires in COVID-19. In the study overall: Material from acute and convalescent COVID-19 was sourced from the United States, Italy and Spain. Sample material is recorded as cDNA or gDNA derived from T cells, B-cell-depleted T cells, or PBMCs.

The germline V gene encodes CDR1 KGHSH and CDR2 LQKENI. Trimming cost V 1 base and J 11 bases; bases outside gene matches: 5. This CDR3 has 13 residues. Original handling: Amplification with reference gene primers provided the estimates of nucleated cell counts. TCRdb's table, derived via immunoSEQ multiplex PCR, lists solely in-frame clones and lacks some. V and J calls and clone size follow that table, whereas D and trimming were derived from the DNA. Of about 260,000 clones in the sample, around nine tenths were seen once. Input material: peripheral blood. The clonotype was recovered from a man between 40 and 49 years old who had recovered from COVID-19. V and J are TRBV18 and TRBJ1-2; 9 bases map to TRBD1. CDR3: CASSPRQGERYTF. The CDR3 DNA reads TGTGCCAGCTCACCACGACAGGGGGAGAGATACACCTTC.